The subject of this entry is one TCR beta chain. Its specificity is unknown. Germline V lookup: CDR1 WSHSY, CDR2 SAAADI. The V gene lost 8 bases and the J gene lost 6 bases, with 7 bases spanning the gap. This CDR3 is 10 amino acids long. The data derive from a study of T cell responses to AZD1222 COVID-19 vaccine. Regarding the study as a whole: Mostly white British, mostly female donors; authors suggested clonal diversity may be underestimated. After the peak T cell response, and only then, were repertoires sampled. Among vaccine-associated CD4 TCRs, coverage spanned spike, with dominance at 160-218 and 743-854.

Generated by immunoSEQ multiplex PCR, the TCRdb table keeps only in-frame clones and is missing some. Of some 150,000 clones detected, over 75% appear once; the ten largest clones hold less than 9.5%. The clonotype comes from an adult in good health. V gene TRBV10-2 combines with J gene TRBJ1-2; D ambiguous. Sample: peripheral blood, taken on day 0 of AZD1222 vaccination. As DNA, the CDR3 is TGCGCCAGCTATCGGAATGGCTACACCTTC. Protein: CASYRNGYTF.